The 7 T cell receptor beta chains reported below all come from one sample, sequenced in a study of cytomegalovirus exposure and HLA in healthy donors. PCR involved 60 Vbeta and 13 Jbeta primers. Method: immunoSEQ multiplex PCR; TCRdb's copy keeps in-frame clones and lacks some. The sample shows over 110,000 clones, approximately 83% of them seen only once. The sample was PBMCs. The receptors were sampled from a male donor in good health and CMV-seronegative.

This clone was seen only a few times. DNA of the CDR3: TGCGCCAGCAGCACCCTTCGCGGGGACAGCTACTCGGGTACTGAAGCTTTCTTT. Its protein product is CASSTLRGDSYSGTEAFF. This rearrangement joins TRBV5-1 to TRBJ1-1; 7 bases fit TRBD1. This CDR3 is built from 18 residues. Losses at the gene ends were 4 bases for V and 5 bases for J; bases not matched to a gene: 20. CDR1 and CDR2 (germline): SGHRS, YFSETQ. The full variable domain, in which reference TRBV5-1 and TRBJ1-1 provide the parts outside the CDR3, is KAGVTQTPRYLIKTRGQQVTLSCSPISGHRSVSWYQQTPGQGLQFLFEYFSETQRNKGNFPGRFSGRQFSNSRSEMNVSTLELGDSALYLCASSTLRGDSYSGTEAFFGQGTRLTVV.

For this clone: This CDR3 fails to terminate in the conserved phenylalanine or tryptophan, so it likely reflects a read error. The chain uses TRBV18 and TRBJ2-7, with unresolved D. Germline V lookup: CDR1 KGHSH, CDR2 LQKENI. This CDR3 region has 16 residues. V gave up 6 bases and J gave up 4 bases, with 22 bases separating them. The CDR3 loop reads CASSLTLYSPLYEQYL. In DNA, the CDR3 is TGTGCCAGCTCTCTCACCCTATACAGTCCCTTATACGAGCAGTACCTC.

In the case of this clone: Other nucleotide sequences from this sample produce the same CDR3. CDR3 region: CASSFTGGNEQFF. CDR3 nucleotides: TGCGCCAGCAGCTTTACAGGGGGCAATGAGCAGTTCTTC. The chain joins TRBV5-1 to TRBJ2-1; TRBD1 agrees at 8 bases. CDR3 length: 13 residues. Per germline, CDR1 SGHRS and CDR2 YFSETQ. J lost 6 bases, V lost 2 bases, and 1 base had no gene match.

The J gene is TRBJ2-7, the V gene TRBV6-1, with 9 positions matching TRBD1. Germline V CDR1 and CDR2: MNHNS, SASEGT. The CDR3 sequence is 16 residues long. V lost 0 bases, J lost 3 bases, and 6 bases stayed unmatched. DNA of the CDR3: TGTGCCAGCAGTGAAGCCCCGGGACAGGGTTTCTACGAGCAGTACTTC. Its translation: CASSEAPGQGFYEQYF.

The table lists this clone with a count of one. The rearrangement joins TRBV25-1 to TRBJ2-5; no clear D. This CDR3 region has 13 residues. Trimming removed 7 bases from V and 1 base from J, with 10 bases in between. Germline V gene sequence: CDR1 MGHDK, CDR2 SYGVNS. The CDR3 DNA is TGTGCCAGCAAACGGTCACCCCAAGAGACCCAGTACTTC. It codes for CASKRSPQETQYF.

This chain connects TRBV18 to TRBJ2-6, with 9 bases matching TRBD1. The CDR3 covers 20 residues. V was clipped by 0 bases and J by 3 bases; unmatched bases: 12. Germline V gene lookup returns CDR1 KGHSH and CDR2 LQKENI. DNA of the CDR3: TGTGCCAGCTCACCACCAGGTCAACGGACAGGGGACTATGGGGCCAACGTCCTGACTTTC. As protein: CASSPPGQRTGDYGANVLTF. The whole variable domain, remainder taken from reference TRBV18 and TRBJ2-6, is NAGVMQNPRHLVRRRGQEARLRCSPMKGHSHVYWYRQLPEEGLKFMVYLQKENIIDESGMPKERFSAEFPKEGPSILRIQQVVRGDSAAYFCASSPPGQRTGDYGANVLTFGAGSRLTVL.

The chain couples TRBV6-4 to TRBJ1-6; 7 bases are shared with TRBD1. V dropped 10 bases and J dropped 7; count of bases not matched to a gene: 7. This CDR3 comprises 13 residues. Germline V CDR1 and CDR2: MRHNA, SNTAGT. The CDR3 DNA reads TGTGCCAAGACCGGGACAGCCAATTCACCCCTCCACTTT. This encodes CAKTGTANSPLHF.